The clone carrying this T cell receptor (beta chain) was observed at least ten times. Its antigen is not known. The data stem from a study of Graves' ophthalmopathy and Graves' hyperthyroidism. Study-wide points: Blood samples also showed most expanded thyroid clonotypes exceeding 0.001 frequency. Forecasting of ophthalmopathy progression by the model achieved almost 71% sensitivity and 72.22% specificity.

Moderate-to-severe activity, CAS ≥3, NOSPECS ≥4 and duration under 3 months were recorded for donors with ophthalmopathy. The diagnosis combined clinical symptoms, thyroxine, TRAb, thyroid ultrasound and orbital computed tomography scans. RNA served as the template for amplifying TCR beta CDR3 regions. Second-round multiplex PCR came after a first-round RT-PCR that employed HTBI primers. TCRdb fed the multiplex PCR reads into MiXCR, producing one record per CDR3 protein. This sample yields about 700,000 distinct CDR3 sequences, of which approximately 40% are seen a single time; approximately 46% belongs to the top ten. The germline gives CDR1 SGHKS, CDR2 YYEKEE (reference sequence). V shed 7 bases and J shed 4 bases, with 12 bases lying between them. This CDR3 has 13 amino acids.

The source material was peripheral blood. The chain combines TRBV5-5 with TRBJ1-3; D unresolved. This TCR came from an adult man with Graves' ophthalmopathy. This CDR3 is CASEYSEGNTIYF. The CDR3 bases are TGTGCCAGCGAATACAGTGAAGGAAACACCATATATTTT.